This T cell receptor (beta chain) was identified during a study of blood T cell repertoires in COVID-19 (dated by TCRdb to the early 2020s). General notes on the study: Samples covering the acute and convalescent phases of COVID-19 were provided by collaborators in the United States, Italy and Spain. The prospective study material was composed of cDNA or gDNA derived from T cells, B-cell-depleted T cells, or PBMCs. The repertoires were released in a freely available public database meant as a resource for research on the immune response to SARS-CoV-2. The dataset comprised deeply sampled blood TCRbeta repertoires from subjects exposed to, actively infected with, or recovered from COVID-19. The sample metadata nearly always contained a de-identified subject ID, COVID-19 status, age in years and sex. HLA class I and class II types, where available, came from metadata supplied by the sample provider rather than from assay-based typing. Samples were obtained from the ongoing ImmuneRACE study (first 160 participants) and from over a thousand subjects provided by 6 global collaborators.

The immunoSEQ Assay, a bias-controlled multiplex PCR, was used to amplify TCRbeta CDR3 regions from genomic DNA. The paper's processing steps were these. The number of nucleated cells in each sample was estimated from the amplification of reference gene primers within the assay. Sequence reads were collapsed and filtered to measure the absolute abundance of every unique TCRbeta CDR3 rearrangement. For each sample, productive Simpson clonality was calculated as the square root of Simpson's diversity index over productive rearrangements. This immuneACCESS table, as held by TCRdb, lists in-frame sequences with V and J called but not all clones. Of the missing ones, under half trace to an unresolved V gene in checked studies; the others have no known cause. Clone size and V and J calls were adopted from that table, with D and trimming inferred from the DNA. The sample data list approximately 300,000 clones, and around 82% of these were observed just once. Less than 20% of the sample goes to the ten largest clones.

Here is what the overall study found, with its caveats: The quantity of clinical and demographic metadata differed by source and by participant and was supplied without curation.

The CDR3 has 15 amino acids, counting the end cysteine and phenylalanine. The DNA shown is the 45-base CDR3, in frame from base 1. Deletion took 3 bases off V and 7 bases off J, with a span of 16 bases between the germline ends. CDR1 and CDR2 were assigned from the germline V gene as SGHRS and YFSETQ. One collaborating source in Seattle enrolled patients while the patients were actively infected and followed the patients over time throughout the course of disease. Collaborating institutions collected whole blood in K2EDTA tubes following their own protocols. For TCRbeta analysis, collaborators shipped samples as frozen whole blood, isolated PBMCs, or DNA extracted from either of those sample types. Concerning this clone: The antigen it binds to is not known. Base qualities are missing; no much larger clone stands one base away.

This TCR derives from a person aged 70 to 85 with COVID-19, enrolled during active disease. The V and J segments used are TRBV5-1 and TRBJ1-4; tentative D gene TRBD1, with 5 bases matching. Specimen: peripheral blood. This receptor has the CDR3 CASSSTGARGEKLFF. The DNA reads as follows: TGCGCCAGCAGCTCTACAGGAGCGCGGGGTGAAAAACTGTTTTTT.